This T cell receptor beta chain emerged from a study of Ad26.COV2.S vaccination and SARS-CoV-2 variants. Findings and limits, study-wide: Reportedly, spike-specific CD8+ and CD4+ T cell responses achieved substantial breadth once vaccination had taken place. Assessments of TCR breadth and depth may have underestimated the total T cell responses. Placebo and vaccine recipients had non-spike TCR breadth that was similar. Vaccinees showed greater spike-specific TCR breadth than placebo recipients.

Sequencing used immunoSEQ multiplex PCR; TCRdb keeps in-frame clones, though not all of them. The data hold more than 150,000 clones, with roughly 85% observed a single time. Of note for this clone: The target antigen is unknown.

The sample in question was peripheral blood, obtained after recovery from COVID-19. The clonotype comes from a human donor who had recovered from COVID-19.

The CDR3 DNA is TGTGCCAGCAGCTTAGAATCAGGCCCTCATCAGCCCCAGCATTTT. Translation gives CASSLESGPHQPQHF. The V and J genes are TRBV7-6 and TRBJ1-5; unclear D gene. The germline V gene has CDR1 SGHVS and CDR2 FNYEAQ. V lost 1 base and J lost 5, with 12 bases in between. The CDR3 loop spans 15 amino acids.